Following are 17 T cell receptor beta chains from one sample sequenced in a study of blood T cell repertoires in COVID-19. TCRdb's table, derived via immunoSEQ multiplex PCR, lists solely in-frame clones and lacks some. The data contain over 90,000 clones, about 91% of them singletons. The specimen sequenced was peripheral blood. These receptors were collected from a man aged 18-30 years with acute or convalescent COVID-19.

The chain joins TRBV29-1 to TRBJ2-5; TRBD2 matches 7 bases. J lost 1 base, V lost 0 bases, and 8 bases had no gene match. The length of the CDR3 is 16 residues. The germline CDR1 and CDR2 sequences are SQVTM and ANQGSEA. CDR3 loop: CSVEDWGEGAQETQYF. The CDR3 DNA follows: TGCAGCGTTGAAGATTGGGGGGAGGGAGCCCAAGAGACCCAGTACTTC.

The chain recombines TRBV9 with TRBJ2-1; 10 bases map to TRBD2. Losses at the gene ends were 3 bases for V and 2 bases for J; bases not matched to a gene: 2. CDR3 length: 15 amino acids. Germline values: CDR1 SGDLS, CDR2 YYNGEE. The CDR3 here is CASSGTSGTYNEQFF. The CDR3 DNA follows: TGTGCCAGCAGCGGTACTAGCGGGACCTACAATGAGCAGTTCTTC.

The chain carries TRBV11-3 and TRBJ2-2, with 7 bases lining up with TRBD2. Germline trimming cut 2 bases from V and 0 bases from J; bases unmatched to any gene: 6. The CDR3 runs to 17 residues. Germline V gene lookup returns CDR1 SGHNT and CDR2 YENEEA. CDR3 nucleotide sequence: TGTGCCAGCAGCTTACGGCTGGGGGGGTCGAACACCGGGGAGCTGTTTTTT. It encodes CASSLRLGGSNTGELFF.

The chain carries TRBV2 and TRBJ1-1; perhaps TRBD1 as D (5 bases). The germline gives CDR1 SNHLY, CDR2 FYNNEI. This CDR3 spans 14 amino acids. The V end was cut by 8 bases, the J end by 5 bases, with 18 bases between. CDR3 DNA: TGTGCCAGCGGGCGGCAGGGCGGGGAGACTGAAGCTTTCTTT. This codes for CASGRQGGETEAFF. Combining the CDR3 with reference TRBV2 and TRBJ1-1 gives the whole variable domain EPEVTQTPSHQVTQMGQEVILRCVPISNHLYFYWYRQILGQKVEFLVSFYNNEISEKSEIFDDQFSVERPDGSNFTLKIRSTKLEDSAMYFCASGRQGGETEAFFGQGTRLTVV.

This chain connects TRBV7-2 to TRBJ1-6, with TRBD1 matching 7 bases. Germline V gives CDR1 SGHTA, CDR2 FQGNSA. The CDR3 is 15 residues long. The V and J ends lost 1 base and 7 bases, in that order; junction bases with no gene match: 4. The CDR3 DNA sequence: TGTGCCAGCAGCTTAGGGGGACAGTTAAATTCACCCCTCCACTTT. Its translation: CASSLGGQLNSPLHF.

The CDR3 DNA follows: TGTGCCAGTCTTGGGGGGACCTACAATGAGCAGTTCTTC. This translates into CASLGGTYNEQFF. The V call is TRBV2, the J call TRBJ2-1; tentatively, D is TRBD2 (6 bases). The CDR3 totals 13 residues. Trimming left V 9 bases short and J 2 bases short, with 11 bases between. The germline V gene encodes CDR1 SNHLY and CDR2 FYNNEI.

The chain couples TRBV19 to TRBJ2-1, with D maybe TRBD1 (6 bases). The CDR3 has 15 amino acids. V lost 2 bases and J 9 bases, leaving 17 bases between the germline ends. Germline V lookup: CDR1 LNHDA, CDR2 SQIVND (reference sequence). The CDR3 region is CASSIYSSQGTEQFF. CDR3 DNA: TGTGCCAGTAGTATATACTCGTCACAGGGTACTGAGCAGTTCTTC.

The rearrangement joins TRBV6-1 to TRBJ2-7, with TRBD1 identical over 7 bases. The CDR3 has 14 amino acids. Germline loops: CDR1 MNHNS, CDR2 SASEGT. With V trimmed by 2 bases and J by 3 bases, 4 bases remained unmatched. The CDR3 DNA reads as TGTGCCAGCAGTGAAACAGGGGCTTACTACGAGCAGTACTTC. This codes for CASSETGAYYEQYF.

This clone was picked up one time. The chain couples TRBV5-4 to TRBJ1-2; tentative D call: TRBD1 (6 bases). Trimming left V 5 bases short and J 1 base short, with 15 bases between. Germline V lookup: CDR1 SGHNT, CDR2 YYREEE (reference sequence). The CDR3 is made up of 15 amino acids. The CDR3 nucleotides read TGTGCCAGCAGGCAGGCTAAACAGGGTAACTATGGCTACACCTTC. Protein: CASRQAKQGNYGYTF.

V gene TRBV6-5 combines with J gene TRBJ1-5; D is perhaps TRBD1 (5 bases). This CDR3 is built from 15 residues. Trimming shortened V by 6 bases and J by 3 bases, and 15 bases separated the two germline ends. The V gene's germline CDR1 is MNHEY and CDR2 SVGAGI. DNA for the CDR3: TGTGCCAGCAGCAAAATGACAGCCCTCAATCAGCCCCAGCATTTT. Protein product: CASSKMTALNQPQHF.

The chain links TRBV7-2 to TRBJ1-1; D call uncertain. Germline V CDR1 and CDR2: SGHTA, FQGNSA. Trimming shortened V by 1 base and J by 5 bases, and 11 bases separated the two germline ends. The CDR3 consists of 14 residues. The CDR3 DNA follows: TGTGCCAGCAGCTTAGACCGGGGATATACTGAAGCTTTCTTT. Translated, it gives CASSLDRGYTEAFF.

The chain uses TRBV6-5 and TRBJ1-5, with D perhaps matching TRBD1 (5 bases). V gave up 8 bases and J gave up 4 bases, with 9 bases separating them. This CDR3 comprises 12 residues. From germline, CDR1 is MNHEY and CDR2 SVGAGI. The CDR3 sequence: CASGGGNQPQHF. DNA of the CDR3: TGTGCCAGCGGCGGGGGGAATCAGCCCCAGCATTTT.

J is TRBJ1-1 and V is TRBV10-1; D perhaps matches TRBD1 (6 bases). With 5 bases removed from V and 4 bases from J, the gap between germline ends came to 17 bases. CDR3 length: 15 amino acids. The V gene's germline CDR1 is WNHNN and CDR2 SYGVQD (reference sequence). The CDR3 region is CASSPGTMRGTEAFF. The CDR3 DNA sequence: TGCGCCAGCAGTCCCGGGACAATGCGTGGCACTGAAGCTTTCTTT.

J is TRBJ1-1 and V is TRBV7-2; D unresolved. The germline V gene encodes CDR1 SGHTA and CDR2 FQGNSA. The V end lost 11 bases, the J end lost 0 bases, and 10 bases lay between the germline ends. This CDR3 comprises 12 residues. CDR3 sequence reads: CAEQRLNTEAFF. The DNA for the CDR3 is TGTGCCGAGCAGCGATTGAACACTGAAGCTTTCTTT.

The chain recombines TRBV13 with TRBJ1-2; perhaps TRBD1 as D (5 bases). The germline V and J ends were trimmed by 5 bases and 6 bases, with 10 bases remaining between them. CDR1 is PRHDT and CDR2 is FYEKMQ in the germline V gene (reference sequence). The CDR3 sequence is 12 residues long. CDR3 in DNA: TGTGCCAGCAGCAGAGGGGAGGATGGCTACACCTTC. This codes for CASSRGEDGYTF. Using reference TRBV13 and TRBJ1-2 for the parts outside the CDR3, the full variable domain is AAGVIQSPRHLIKEKRETATLKCYPIPRHDTVYWYQQGPGQDPQFLISFYEKMQSDKGSIPDRFSAQQFSDYHSELNMSSLELGDSALYFCASSRGEDGYTFGSGTRLTVV.

The rearrangement links TRBV3-1 (or the pseudogene TRBV3-2) to TRBJ1-5; TRBD1 aligns across 11 bases. This CDR3 contains 15 residues. Germline-derived CDR1 and CDR2 are LGHDT and YNNKEL (reference sequence). V shed 4 bases, J shed 5 bases, and the junction held 4 bases outside the gene matches. As DNA, the CDR3 is TGTGCCAGCAGCCCTGGGGACAGGGGGGATCAGCCCCAGCATTTT. This translates into CASSPGDRGDQPQHF.

The V gene is TRBV4-1, the J gene TRBJ1-5; 9 nucleotides align to TRBD1. This CDR3 has 16 residues. CDR1 is MGHRA, CDR2 YSYEKL, per germline. The V and J ends lost 0 bases and 6 bases, in that order; junction bases with no gene match: 6. DNA for the CDR3: TGCGCCAGCAGCCAAGAGATTGGACAGGGGAGTCAGCCCCAGCATTTT. This sequence encodes CASSQEIGQGSQPQHF.